This T cell receptor (beta chain) was sequenced during a study of T cells in Graves' hyperthyroidism and ophthalmopathy. Study-level results: Most thyroid clonotypes expanded above 0.001 were also detected in blood.

Exclusion of a patient resulted from uncontrolled infection, other autoimmune disease, pregnancy or lactation. Used for diagnoses were clinical symptoms, serum thyroxine and TRAb, thyroid ultrasound and orbital computed tomography. Fresh peripheral blood, 8 to 10 ml, was the source of the PBMCs. RNA transcripts served as the template for amplifying TCR beta CDR3 regions. HTBI primers drove first-round RT-PCR of the TCR CDR3. TCRdb analysed the multiplex PCR reads with MiXCR anew, one entry per CDR3 protein. Among under 300,000 distinct CDR3 sequences listed, around 25% were seen once. Concerning this clonotype itself: The antigen remains undetermined.

Between the trimmed V and J ends, which lost 6 bases and 2 bases, there was a span of 14 bases. This CDR3 spans 14 amino acids. The chain recombines TRBV12-3 or TRBV12-4 with TRBJ2-7, with D tentatively TRBD2 (6 bases). The receptor was isolated from a man aged 40-49 years with Graves' hyperthyroidism that later progressed to Graves' ophthalmopathy. Sequenced material: blood. The CDR3 protein is CASSLAGSPYEQYF. CDR3 DNA sequence: TGTGCCAGCAGCCTGGCGGGGTCCCCCTACGAGCAGTACTTC.